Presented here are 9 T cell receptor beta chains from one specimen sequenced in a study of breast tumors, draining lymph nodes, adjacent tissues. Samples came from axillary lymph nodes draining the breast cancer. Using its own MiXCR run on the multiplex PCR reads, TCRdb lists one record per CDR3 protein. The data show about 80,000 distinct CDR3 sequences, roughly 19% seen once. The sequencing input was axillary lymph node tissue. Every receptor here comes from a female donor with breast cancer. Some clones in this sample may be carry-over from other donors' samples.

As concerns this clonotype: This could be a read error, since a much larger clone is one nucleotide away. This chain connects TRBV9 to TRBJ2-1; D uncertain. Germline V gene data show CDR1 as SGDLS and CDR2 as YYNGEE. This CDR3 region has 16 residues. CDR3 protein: CASNVEPRLSYNEQFF. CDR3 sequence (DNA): TGTGCCAGCAACGTAGAGCCACGCCTCTCCTACAATGAGCAGTTCTTC.

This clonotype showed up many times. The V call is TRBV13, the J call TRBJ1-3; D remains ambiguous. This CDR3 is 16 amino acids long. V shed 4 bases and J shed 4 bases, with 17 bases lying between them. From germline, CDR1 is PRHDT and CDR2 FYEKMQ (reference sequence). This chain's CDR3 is CASSWPGSFSGNTIYF. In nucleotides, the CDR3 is TGTGCCAGCAGCTGGCCCGGGAGTTTTTCCGGAAACACCATATATTTT.

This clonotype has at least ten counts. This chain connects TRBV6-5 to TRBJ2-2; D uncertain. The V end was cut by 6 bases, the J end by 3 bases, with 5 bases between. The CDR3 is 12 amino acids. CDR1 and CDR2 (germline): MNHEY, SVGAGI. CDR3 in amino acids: CASSTDTGELFF. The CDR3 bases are TGTGCCAGCAGCACGGACACCGGGGAGCTGTTTTTT.

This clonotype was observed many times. CDR3 sequence reads: CSATRSEAAAYEQYF. The CDR3 DNA sequence: TGCAGTGCTACCAGGTCCGAGGCGGCAGCATACGAGCAGTACTTC. The rearrangement uses TRBV20-1 and TRBJ2-7, with D hard to call. CDR1 and CDR2 from the germline V gene are DFQATT and SNEGSKA (reference sequence). The CDR3 contains 15 residues. V lost 4 bases and J 4 bases, leaving 20 bases between the germline ends.

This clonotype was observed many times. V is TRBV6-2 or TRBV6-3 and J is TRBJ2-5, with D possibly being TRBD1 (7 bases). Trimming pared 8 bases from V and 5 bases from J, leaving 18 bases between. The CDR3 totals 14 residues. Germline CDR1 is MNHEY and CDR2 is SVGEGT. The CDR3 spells CASYRGGVGETQYF. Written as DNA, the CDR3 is TGTGCCAGCTACAGGGGAGGCGTTGGGGAGACCCAGTACTTC.

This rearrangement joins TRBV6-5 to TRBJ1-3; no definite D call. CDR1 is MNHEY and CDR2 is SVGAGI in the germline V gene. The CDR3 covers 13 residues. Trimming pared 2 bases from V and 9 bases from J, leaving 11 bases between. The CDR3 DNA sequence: TGTGCCAGCAGTTACAACCCGGGAGCCACCATATATTTT. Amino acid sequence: CASSYNPGATIYF.

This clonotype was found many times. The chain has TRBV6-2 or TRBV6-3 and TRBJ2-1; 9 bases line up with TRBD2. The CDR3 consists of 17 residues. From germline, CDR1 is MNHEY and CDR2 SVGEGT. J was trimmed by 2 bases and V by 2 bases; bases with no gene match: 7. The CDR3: CASSYPGTSKAYNEQFF. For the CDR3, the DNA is TGTGCCAGCAGTTACCCCGGGACTAGCAAAGCCTACAATGAGCAGTTCTTC.

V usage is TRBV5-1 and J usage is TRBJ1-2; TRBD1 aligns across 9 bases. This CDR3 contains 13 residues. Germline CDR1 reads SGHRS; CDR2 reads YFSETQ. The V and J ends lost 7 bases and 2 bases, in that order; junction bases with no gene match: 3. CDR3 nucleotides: TGCGCCAGCGGGACAGGGCCGAACTATGGCTACACCTTC. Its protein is CASGTGPNYGYTF. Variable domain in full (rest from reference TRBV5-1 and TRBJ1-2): KAGVTQTPRYLIKTRGQQVTLSCSPISGHRSVSWYQQTPGQGLQFLFEYFSETQRNKGNFPGRFSGRQFSNSRSEMNVSTLELGDSALYLCASGTGPNYGYTFGSGTRLTVV.

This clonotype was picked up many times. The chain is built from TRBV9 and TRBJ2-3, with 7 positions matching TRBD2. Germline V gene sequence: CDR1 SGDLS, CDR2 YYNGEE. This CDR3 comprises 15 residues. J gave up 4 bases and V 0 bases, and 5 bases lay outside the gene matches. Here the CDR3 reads CASSVDGDYADTQYF. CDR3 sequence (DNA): TGTGCCAGCAGCGTAGACGGGGACTATGCAGATACGCAGTATTTT. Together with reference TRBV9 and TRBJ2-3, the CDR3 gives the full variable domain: DSGVTQTPKHLITATGQRVTLRCSPRSGDLSVYWYQQSLDQGLQFLIQYYNGEERAKGNILERFSAQQFPDLHSELNLSSLELGDSALYFCASSVDGDYADTQYFGPGTRLTVL.